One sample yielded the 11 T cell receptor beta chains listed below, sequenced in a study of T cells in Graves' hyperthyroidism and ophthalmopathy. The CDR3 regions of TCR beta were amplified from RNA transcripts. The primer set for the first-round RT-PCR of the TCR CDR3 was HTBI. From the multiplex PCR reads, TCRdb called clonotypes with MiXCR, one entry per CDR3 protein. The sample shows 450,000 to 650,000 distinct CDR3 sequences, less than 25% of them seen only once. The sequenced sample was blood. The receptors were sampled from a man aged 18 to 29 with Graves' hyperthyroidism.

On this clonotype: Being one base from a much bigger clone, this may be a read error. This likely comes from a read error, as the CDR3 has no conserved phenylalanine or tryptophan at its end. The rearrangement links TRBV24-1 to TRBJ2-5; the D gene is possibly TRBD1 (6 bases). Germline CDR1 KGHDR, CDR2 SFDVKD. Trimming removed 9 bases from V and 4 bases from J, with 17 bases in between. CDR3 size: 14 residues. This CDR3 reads CATSSTGLGETQYL. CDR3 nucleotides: TGTGCCACCTCTTCGACAGGCCTCGGAGAGACCCAGTACCTC.

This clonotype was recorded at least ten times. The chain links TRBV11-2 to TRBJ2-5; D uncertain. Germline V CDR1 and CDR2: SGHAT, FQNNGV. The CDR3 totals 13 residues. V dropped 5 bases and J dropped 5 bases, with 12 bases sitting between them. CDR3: CASSPSVAETQYF. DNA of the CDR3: TGTGCCAGCAGCCCGAGCGTTGCGGAGACCCAGTACTTC.

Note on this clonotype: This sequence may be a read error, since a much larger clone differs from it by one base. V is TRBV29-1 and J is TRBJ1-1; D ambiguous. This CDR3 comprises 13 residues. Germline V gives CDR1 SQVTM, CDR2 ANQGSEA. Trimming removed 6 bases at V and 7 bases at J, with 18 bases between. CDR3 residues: CSVEEREWGEAFF. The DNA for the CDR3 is TGCAGCGTCGAGGAACGGGAGTGGGGTGAAGCTTTCTTT.

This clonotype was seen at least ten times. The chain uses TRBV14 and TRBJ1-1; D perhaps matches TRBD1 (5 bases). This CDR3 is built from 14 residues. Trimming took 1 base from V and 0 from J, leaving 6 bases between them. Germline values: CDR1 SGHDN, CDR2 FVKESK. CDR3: CASSQVTVNTEAFF. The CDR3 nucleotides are TGTGCCAGCAGCCAAGTGACAGTGAACACTGAAGCTTTCTTT.

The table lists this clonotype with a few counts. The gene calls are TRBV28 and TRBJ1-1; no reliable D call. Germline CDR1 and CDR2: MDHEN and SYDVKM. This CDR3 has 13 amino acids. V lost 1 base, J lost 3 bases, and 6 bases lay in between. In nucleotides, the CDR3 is TGTGCCAGCAGTTTATCGGAGTACACTGAAGCTTTCTTT. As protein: CASSLSEYTEAFF. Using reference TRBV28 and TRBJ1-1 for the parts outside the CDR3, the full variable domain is DVKVTQSSRYLVKRTGEKVFLECVQDMDHENMFWYRQDPGLGLRLIYFSYDVKMKEKGDIPEGYSVSREKKERFSLILESASTNQTSMYLCASSLSEYTEAFFGQGTRLTVV.

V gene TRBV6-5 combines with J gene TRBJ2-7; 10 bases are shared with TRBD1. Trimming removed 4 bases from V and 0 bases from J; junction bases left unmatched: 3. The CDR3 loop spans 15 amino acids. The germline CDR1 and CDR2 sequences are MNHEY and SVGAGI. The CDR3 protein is CASSWGTGDSYEQYF. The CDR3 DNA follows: TGTGCCAGCAGTTGGGGGACAGGGGACTCCTACGAGCAGTACTTC.

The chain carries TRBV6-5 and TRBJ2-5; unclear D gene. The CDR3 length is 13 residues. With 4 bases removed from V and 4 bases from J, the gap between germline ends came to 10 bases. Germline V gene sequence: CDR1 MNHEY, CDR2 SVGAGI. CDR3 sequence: CASSFGRGETQYF. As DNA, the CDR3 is TGTGCCAGCAGTTTCGGTAGAGGAGAGACCCAGTACTTC.

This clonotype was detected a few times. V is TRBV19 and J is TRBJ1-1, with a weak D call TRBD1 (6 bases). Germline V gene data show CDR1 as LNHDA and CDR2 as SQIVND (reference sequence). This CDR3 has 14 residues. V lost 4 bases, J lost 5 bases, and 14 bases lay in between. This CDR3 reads CASSTSNRVTEAFF. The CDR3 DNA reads TGTGCCAGTAGTACTTCCAACAGGGTTACTGAAGCTTTCTTT.

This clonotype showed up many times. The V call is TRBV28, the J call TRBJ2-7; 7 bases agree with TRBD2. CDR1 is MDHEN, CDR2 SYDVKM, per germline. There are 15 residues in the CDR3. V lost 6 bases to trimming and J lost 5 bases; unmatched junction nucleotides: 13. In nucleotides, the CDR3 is TGTGCCAGCAGCAGCGTTCGGCGGGGGAATAACGAGCAGTACTTC. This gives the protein CASSSVRRGNNEQYF. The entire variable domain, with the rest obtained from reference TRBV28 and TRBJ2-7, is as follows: DVKVTQSSRYLVKRTGEKVFLECVQDMDHENMFWYRQDPGLGLRLIYFSYDVKMKEKGDIPEGYSVSREKKERFSLILESASTNQTSMYLCASSSVRRGNNEQYFGPGTRLTVT.

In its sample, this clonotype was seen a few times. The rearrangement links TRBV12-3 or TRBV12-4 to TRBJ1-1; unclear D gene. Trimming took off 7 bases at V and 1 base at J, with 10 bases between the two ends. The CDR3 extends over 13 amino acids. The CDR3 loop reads CASTLQENTEAFF. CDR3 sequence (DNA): TGTGCCAGCACCCTACAAGAGAACACTGAAGCTTTCTTT.

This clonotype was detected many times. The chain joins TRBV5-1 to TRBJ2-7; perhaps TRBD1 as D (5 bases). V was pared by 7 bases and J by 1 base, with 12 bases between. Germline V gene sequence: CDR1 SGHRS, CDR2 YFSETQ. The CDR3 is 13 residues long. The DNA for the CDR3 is TGCGCCAGCGGAGACAGTCGTTCCTACGAGCAGTACTTC. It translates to CASGDSRSYEQYF.